These 10 T cell receptor beta chains share one sample of origin, sequenced in a study of blood T cell repertoires in COVID-19. Some clones are missing from TCRdb's copy, which holds only in-frame ones; the method was immunoSEQ multiplex PCR. The data show about 270,000 clones, about four fifths seen once. Sequencing was carried out using peripheral blood. The receptors shown here come from an older woman with active or convalescent COVID-19.

V usage is TRBV6-5 and J usage is TRBJ1-6, with D hard to call. CDR3 size: 14 residues. CDR1 is MNHEY, CDR2 SVGAGI, per germline. Trimming left V 7 bases short and J 7 bases short, with 14 bases between. The CDR3 DNA is TGTGCCAGCACCCGGACTCCTCTCAATTCACCCCTCCACTTT. This translates into CASTRTPLNSPLHF.

This chain joins TRBV5-4 and TRBJ2-1, with 7 bases identical to TRBD1. The CDR3 runs 13 residues. Germline CDR1 reads SGHNT; CDR2 reads YYREEE (reference sequence). V was pared by 3 bases and J by 13 bases, with 10 bases of the junction left unmatched. Here the CDR3 reads CASSSNDRVGQFF. CDR3 DNA: TGTGCCAGCAGCTCTAATGACAGGGTCGGACAGTTCTTC.

V gene TRBV13 combines with J gene TRBJ1-2; 8 nucleotides match TRBD1. After removal of 4 bases from V and 2 bases from J, the junction contained 6 bases not matched to a gene. The CDR3 totals 15 residues. Germline V CDR1 and CDR2: PRHDT, FYEKMQ (reference sequence). In DNA, the CDR3 is TGTGCCAGCAGCTCCTCAGGGGGCGCGAACTATGGCTACACCTTC. Amino acid sequence: CASSSSGGANYGYTF.

Worth noting for this clone: At one boundary the junction diverges from the germline segment, which might be a read error. In nucleotides, the CDR3 is TGTGCCAGCAACTTAGATCTAAACAGGGCATATGGCTACACCTTC. Translated, it gives CASNLDLNRAYGYTF. The chain recombines TRBV11-2 with TRBJ1-2; TRBD1 might be the D (6 bases). This CDR3 region has 15 residues. From germline, CDR1 is SGHAT and CDR2 FQNNGV.

The rearrangement links TRBV5-5 to TRBJ1-1; no clear D gene. Trimming shortened V by 2 bases and J by 4 bases, and 12 bases separated the two germline ends. CDR3 length: 14 residues. Germline CDR1 SGHKS, CDR2 YYEKEE (reference sequence). The CDR3 reads CASSFTGESTEAFF. The CDR3 DNA reads TGTGCCAGCAGCTTTACCGGGGAGAGCACTGAAGCTTTCTTT. Filled out from reference TRBV5-5 and TRBJ1-1, the complete variable domain reads DAGVTQSPTHLIKTRGQQVTLRCSPISGHKSVSWYQQVLGQGPQFIFQYYEKEERGRGNFPDRFSARQFPNYSSELNVNALLLGDSALYLCASSFTGESTEAFFGQGTRLTVV.

The chain has TRBV7-8 and TRBJ2-7; the D gene is possibly TRBD1 (6 bases). This CDR3 is 12 amino acids long. Germline CDR1 reads SGHVS; CDR2 reads FQNEAQ. The germline V and J ends were trimmed by 5 bases and 5 bases, with 10 bases remaining between them. The CDR3 here is CASSLQGNEQYF. The CDR3 DNA is TGTGCCAGCAGCCTACAGGGAAACGAGCAGTACTTC.

The gene calls are TRBV12-3 or TRBV12-4 and TRBJ2-5, with D maybe TRBD2 (6 bases). The length of the CDR3 is 12 residues. V was cut by 6 bases and J by 10 bases, with 15 bases left in between. The CDR3 coding sequence is TGTGCCAGCAGGAGGGGTCTCGGGGGCCAGTACTTC. This codes for CASRRGLGGQYF.

The V gene is TRBV5-1, the J gene TRBJ2-3, with 9 bases identical to TRBD2. V gave up 4 bases and J gave up 0 bases; unmatched junction bases: 3. The V gene's germline CDR1 is SGHRS and CDR2 YFSETQ. CDR3 length: 15 residues. The CDR3 sequence: CASSTGTSSTDTQYF. CDR3 nucleotides: TGCGCCAGCAGCACTGGGACTAGCAGCACAGATACGCAGTATTTT.

The genes are TRBV7-8 and TRBJ1-1, with 10 nucleotides matching TRBD1. V dropped 1 base and J dropped 5; count of bases not matched to a gene: 4. The germline CDR1 and CDR2 sequences are SGHVS and FQNEAQ. This CDR3 contains 15 residues. The CDR3 region is CASSLVRTGGTEAFF. CDR3 nucleotide sequence: TGTGCCAGCAGCTTAGTTAGGACAGGGGGTACTGAAGCTTTCTTT.

The V and J genes are TRBV27 and TRBJ1-1; possible D gene TRBD1, 6 bases. Germline loops: CDR1 MNHEY, CDR2 SMNVEV (reference sequence). V lost 4 bases and J lost 0, with 15 bases in between. The CDR3 length is 16 residues. This CDR3 is CASSSPGDLMNTEAFF. The CDR3 DNA reads TGTGCCAGCAGTTCGCCAGGGGACCTTATGAACACTGAAGCTTTCTTT.